This TCR beta chain was profiled in a study of blood T cell repertoires in COVID-19. As originally analysed: Amplification of reference gene primers provided the estimated nucleated cell counts. The repertoire was sequenced with immunoSEQ multiplex PCR; TCRdb's copy has only in-frame clones and lacks some. The DNA was the basis for D and trimming; V, J and clone size are from that table. The sample carries 190,000 or so clones, 70% to 90% recorded once. The germline gives CDR1 MNHEY, CDR2 SMNVEV (reference sequence). V was clipped by 6 bases and J by 6 bases; unmatched bases: 5. This CDR3 is built from 14 residues.

The receptor's source is a woman aged 30 to 39 who had been exposed to COVID-19. J is TRBJ1-5 and V is TRBV27; 10 nucleotides align to TRBD1. Sequenced: PBMCs or T cells enriched from blood (not recorded which). As DNA, the CDR3 is TGTGCCAGCAGCAGGGACAGGGGAACTCAGCCCCAGCATTTT. Translation gives CASSRDRGTQPQHF.